The rows below give T cell receptor beta chains drawn from one sample of a study of vaccination effects on CD4 cells after COVID-19. Data came from immunoSEQ multiplex PCR; TCRdb stores just in-frame clones and leaves some out. The sample shows about 72,000 clones, 70% to 90% of them seen only once. What these receptors recognize is not known. Sequencing was performed on CD4+ T cells from PBMCs cultured with HCoV-229E spike peptides, taken after COVID-19 vaccination. The origin of the receptors is a human donor who received a COVID-19 vaccine. The CDR3 runs from the conserved cysteine through the conserved F or W. D genes are given only for firm matches. Clone size is shown for a subset of rows, as once, few, many or a class of expanded clone.

J gene | D gene | V gene | clone size | CDR3 protein | CDR3 DNA
TRBJ1-4 | - | TRBV28 | - | CASSLSGNLREKLFF | TGTGCCAGCAGTCTCTCAGGAAATTTGAGGGAAAAACTGTTTTTT
TRBJ2-1 | TRBD2 | TRBV9 | - | CASSAQRGPVDEQFF | TGTGCCAGCAGCGCTCAGCGGGGCCCCGTCGATGAGCAGTTCTTC
TRBJ1-2 | TRBD1 | TRBV2 | - | CASSDIGTGGIGYTF | TGTGCCAGCAGTGACATTGGGACAGGGGGCATTGGCTACACCTTC
TRBJ1-1 | TRBD1 | TRBV2 | few | CASSNQGAGTEAFF | TGTGCCAGCAGTAATCAGGGGGCGGGTACTGAAGCTTTCTTT
TRBJ2-5 | TRBD2 | TRBV7-2 | once | CASSLGGGAGETQYF | TGTGCCAGCAGCTTGGGCGGGGGGGCCGGAGAGACCCAGTACTTC
TRBJ2-5 | - | TRBV19 | - | CASRADTQETQYF | TGTGCCAGTAGGGCGGACACTCAAGAGACCCAGTACTTC
TRBJ2-6 | - | TRBV27 | - | CASSFLTGANVLTF | TGTGCCAGCAGTTTTTTAACTGGGGCCAACGTCCTGACTTTC
TRBJ2-1 | - | TRBV20-1 | - | CSASMGGSAYNEQFF | TGCAGTGCTAGTATGGGGGGCTCGGCCTACAATGAGCAGTTCTTC
TRBJ1-5 | TRBD1 | TRBV5-1 | - | CASSLGTGDQPQHF | TGCGCCAGCAGCTTGGGGACAGGGGACCAGCCCCAGCATTTT
TRBJ2-2 | - | TRBV9 | - | CASSVVSVTGELFF | TGTGCCAGCAGCGTAGTGTCAGTCACCGGGGAGCTGTTTTTT
TRBJ2-1 | - | TRBV10-2 | - | CASNQRVLSSYNEQFF | TGCGCCAGCAATCAGCGGGTGCTAAGCTCCTACAATGAGCAGTTCTTC
TRBJ1-1 | - | TRBV10-2 | - | CASRLTLNTEAFF | TGCGCCAGCCGACTGACACTCAACACTGAAGCTTTCTTT
TRBJ1-4 | - | TRBV6-5 | - | CASRTGTGYEKLFF | TGTGCCAGCAGAACAGGGACTGGGTATGAAAAACTGTTTTTT
TRBJ1-2 | TRBD1 | TRBV5-1 | few | CASSWDSFYGYTF | TGCGCCAGCAGTTGGGACAGCTTCTATGGCTACACCTTC
TRBJ1-5 | - | TRBV7-9 | few | CASSHVGDNQPQHF | TGTGCCAGCAGCCACGTCGGGGACAATCAGCCCCAGCATTTT
TRBJ1-2 | - | TRBV28 | - | CASSPPGRRPYGYTF | TGTGCCAGCAGTCCCCCGGGACGTAGACCATATGGCTACACCTTC
TRBJ1-1 | - | TRBV2 | once | CASSEGPTAFF | TGTGCCAGCAGTGAGGGGCCAACGGCTTTCTTT
TRBJ1-1 | - | TRBV23-1 | - | CASSQGITGGRGTEAFF | TGCGCCAGCAGTCAAGGGATAACAGGCGGGCGAGGGACTGAAGCTTTCTTT
TRBJ2-2 | - | TRBV5-1 | - | CASSLVGSNTGELFF | TGCGCCAGCAGCTTGGTCGGCTCAAACACCGGGGAGCTGTTTTTT
TRBJ1-5 | - | TRBV6-5 | - | CASKVGNQPQHF | TGTGCCAGCAAGGTGGGCAATCAGCCCCAGCATTTT
TRBJ1-1 | TRBD1 | TRBV10-3 | - | CAIMRQGNTEAFF | TGTGCCATCATGAGACAGGGGAACACTGAAGCTTTCTTT
TRBJ2-5 | TRBD2 | TRBV30 | - | CAWSGYRTSGVETQYF | TGTGCCTGGAGTGGTTATAGGACTAGCGGGGTAGAGACCCAGTACTTC
TRBJ1-1 | TRBD1 | TRBV2 | - | CASIKSARQGGKAFF | TGTGCCAGCATCAAAAGCGCGAGACAGGGGGGAAAAGCTTTCTTT
TRBJ2-5 | - | TRBV5-1 | - | CASSLSHRETQYF | TGCGCCAGCAGCTTGTCTCATCGGGAGACCCAGTACTTC
TRBJ2-2 | - | TRBV7-3 | few | CASSLLGANTGELFF | TGTGCCAGCAGCTTACTAGGGGCGAACACCGGGGAGCTGTTTTTT
TRBJ1-5 | - | TRBV24-1 | few | CATSDSRHPQPQHF | TGTGCCACCAGTGACTCGCGACACCCTCAGCCCCAGCATTTT
TRBJ1-1 | - | TRBV6-5 | - | CASSYKGYTEAFF | TGTGCCAGCAGTTACAAGGGTTACACTGAAGCTTTCTTT
TRBJ1-5 | - | TRBV9 | - | CASSVGGGRHF | TGTGCCAGCAGCGTGGGAGGGGGGAGGCATTTT
TRBJ1-4 | TRBD1 | TRBV7-2 | - | CASSPDRVTNEKLFF | TGTGCCAGCAGCCCGGACAGGGTGACTAATGAAAAACTGTTTTTT
TRBJ2-5 | TRBD2 | TRBV7-9 | - | CASSSGTSEGTQYF | TGTGCCAGCAGCTCTGGGACTAGCGAGGGGACCCAGTACTTC
TRBJ2-5 | - | TRBV21-1 | once | CASSLQGARETQYF | TGTGCCAGCAGCCTACAGGGGGCTCGGGAGACCCAGTACTTC
TRBJ2-3 | TRBD1 | TRBV19 | - | CASMWTGDTDTQYF | TGTGCCAGTATGTGGACAGGGGACACAGATACGCAGTATTTT
TRBJ2-5 | - | TRBV3-1/TRBV3-2 | - | CASSQVRVGGRRTQETQYF | TGTGCCAGCAGCCAAGTGAGAGTCGGGGGGCGTCGAACACAAGAGACCCAGTACTTC
TRBJ2-5 | - | TRBV18 | once | CASSQGNQETQYF | TGTGCCAGCTCACAGGGGAACCAAGAGACCCAGTACTTC
TRBJ1-2 | - | TRBV5-1 | - | CASSRGGGGEVYGYTF | TGCGCCAGCAGCCGTGGGGGCGGAGGGGAGGTCTATGGCTACACCTTC
TRBJ1-1 | - | TRBV3-1/TRBV3-2 | - | CASSQGRPETEAFF | TGTGCCAGCAGCCAAGGACGACCTGAGACTGAAGCTTTCTTT
TRBJ1-5 | - | TRBV19 | - | CATQQGTDQPQHF | TGTGCCACCCAACAGGGAACGGATCAGCCCCAGCATTTT
TRBJ2-4 | - | TRBV4-1 | - | CASSHITGLSAKNIQYF | TGCGCCAGCAGCCATATTACAGGGTTATCGGCCAAAAACATTCAGTACTTC
TRBJ1-1 | TRBD1 | TRBV6-1 | few | CASSEDRRENTEAFF | TGTGCCAGCAGTGAGGACAGGCGGGAGAACACTGAAGCTTTCTTT
TRBJ1-2 | - | TRBV14 | - | CASSQEPGYYGYTF | TGTGCCAGCAGCCAAGAACCGGGCTACTATGGCTACACCTTC
TRBJ2-3 | - | TRBV24-1 | - | CATSDSRVIDTQYF | TGTGCCACCAGTGATTCCAGGGTAATAGATACGCAGTATTTT
TRBJ2-5 | - | TRBV30 | once | CAWSVLDREAETQYF | TGTGCCTGGAGTGTACTCGACAGGGAGGCAGAGACCCAGTACTTC
TRBJ1-3 | - | TRBV15 | - | CATSRDGGYGNTIYF | TGTGCCACCAGCAGAGATGGCGGGTATGGAAACACCATATATTTT
TRBJ1-3 | - | TRBV12-5 | - | CASGLVTGSGNTIYF | TGTGCTAGTGGTTTGGTAACAGGGTCTGGAAACACCATATATTTT
TRBJ2-2 | TRBD2 | TRBV19 | few | CASSRDYYTGELFF | TGTGCCAGTAGTCGGGACTATTACACCGGGGAGCTGTTTTTT
TRBJ2-1 | TRBD1 | TRBV5-1 | - | CASSFQGVSNEQFF | TGCGCCAGCAGCTTCCAGGGGGTAAGCAATGAGCAGTTCTTC
TRBJ1-1 | - | TRBV5-1 | - | CASSSSWGGNTEAFF | TGCGCCAGCAGCTCCTCGTGGGGAGGGAACACTGAAGCTTTCTTT
TRBJ1-2 | - | TRBV7-2 | - | CASSSGGAYGYTF | TGTGCCAGCAGCTCCGGCGGGGCCTATGGCTACACCTTC
TRBJ1-2 | - | TRBV27 | - | CASSLGQGPVYYGYTF | TGTGCCAGCAGTTTAGGGCAGGGGCCGGTCTACTATGGCTACACCTTC
TRBJ1-2 | TRBD1 | TRBV5-5 | - | CASSWGQGSYGYTF | TGTGCCAGCAGCTGGGGACAGGGCAGCTATGGCTACACCTTC